These 31 T cell receptor beta chains share one sample of origin, sequenced in a study of cytomegalovirus exposure and HLA in healthy donors. Profiling relied on immunoSEQ multiplex PCR, and the TCRdb table lists in-frame clones only, not all of them. The table lists 150,000 to 200,000 clones, about 89% of them singletons. Sample: PBMCs. These receptors were obtained from a woman aged 18-29 years in good health and CMV-seropositive.

The CDR3 DNA reads TGTGCCAGCAGTTACTCGGGACAATTGGAGACCCAGTACTTC. Its protein product is CASSYSGQLETQYF. The chain carries TRBV6-5 and TRBJ2-5, with D tentatively TRBD1 (6 bases). This CDR3 contains 14 residues. Germline V gene data show CDR1 as MNHEY and CDR2 as SVGAGI. The V end was cut by 0 bases, the J end by 5 bases, with 10 bases between.

The V gene is TRBV10-2, the J gene TRBJ2-7; 7 positions agree with TRBD2. V lost 2 bases and J lost 0; bases outside the gene matches: 4. The germline V gene has CDR1 WSHSY and CDR2 SAAADI. This CDR3 spans 15 amino acids. The CDR3 is CASSEASGYSYEQYF. The CDR3 coding sequence is TGCGCCAGCAGTGAGGCTAGCGGATACTCCTACGAGCAGTACTTC.

The chain has TRBV6-1 and TRBJ1-3, with TRBD1 as a possible D gene (5 bases). Trimming removed 3 bases at V and 2 bases at J, with 11 bases between. The CDR3 loop spans 15 amino acids. The germline CDR1 and CDR2 sequences are MNHNS and SASEGT. The CDR3 bases are TGTGCCAGCAGTGAGCTGACAGTTACTGGAAACACCATATATTTT. Encoded protein: CASSELTVTGNTIYF.

The J gene is TRBJ1-1, the V gene TRBV2, with D tentatively TRBD1 (5 bases). This CDR3 comprises 13 residues. V lost 6 bases to trimming and J lost 0 bases, with 8 bases between them. The germline gives CDR1 SNHLY, CDR2 FYNNEI. The CDR3 loop reads CASSGQVNTEAFF. The CDR3 DNA reads as TGTGCCAGCAGCGGACAAGTGAACACTGAAGCTTTCTTT.

The chain uses TRBV7-2 and TRBJ1-5; TRBD1 agrees at 9 bases. The germline gives CDR1 SGHTA, CDR2 FQGNSA. J gave up 6 bases and V 5 bases, and 8 bases lay outside the gene matches. The length of the CDR3 is 15 residues. The CDR3 is CASSMGTGNGQPQHF. CDR3 nucleotide sequence: TGTGCCAGCAGCATGGGGACAGGGAACGGTCAGCCCCAGCATTTT.

The chain has TRBV4-3 and TRBJ2-1, with TRBD2 identical over 11 bases. The CDR3 loop spans 17 amino acids. V dropped 4 bases and J dropped 4; count of bases not matched to a gene: 9. CDR1 is LGHNA, CDR2 YSLEER, per germline. The CDR3 loop reads CASSPGPGTSGYNEQFF. For the CDR3, the DNA is TGCGCCAGCAGCCCCGGCCCCGGGACTAGCGGTTACAATGAGCAGTTCTTC.

The chain carries TRBV18 and TRBJ2-5; tentatively, D is TRBD1 (6 bases). CDR1 and CDR2 from the germline V gene are KGHSH and LQKENI. V dropped 4 bases and J dropped 5 bases, with 11 bases sitting between them. This CDR3 comprises 13 residues. CDR3 residues: CASSQGQGETQYF. CDR3 DNA: TGTGCCAGCTCACAAGGGCAGGGGGAGACCCAGTACTTC.

This clone appeared once. The chain has TRBV10-1 and TRBJ2-1; TRBD2 agrees at 8 bases. The CDR3 contains 15 residues. J was trimmed by 2 bases and V by 6 bases; bases with no gene match: 6. Germline CDR1 WNHNN, CDR2 SYGVQD (reference sequence). The CDR3 nucleotides read TGCGCCAGCAGCTCGGTAGCGGGGACCTACAATGAGCAGTTCTTC. Amino acid sequence: CASSSVAGTYNEQFF.

This chain joins TRBV12-5 and TRBJ1-2, with a tentative D call TRBD1 (6 bases). Trimming pared 0 bases from V and 8 bases from J, leaving 13 bases between. The germline gives CDR1 LGHNT, CDR2 FRNRAP. This CDR3 spans 14 amino acids. Here the CDR3 DNA reads TGTGCTAGTGGTTTGGTACCAGGGGCGGAAGGCTACACCTTC. Protein sequence: CASGLVPGAEGYTF.

This clone was counted a single time. This chain uses TRBV5-1 with TRBJ1-4, with 9 positions matching TRBD1. Germline V lookup: CDR1 SGHRS, CDR2 YFSETQ. The length of the CDR3 is 15 residues. Unmatched junction bases numbered 6, after V lost 1 base and J lost 8 bases. The CDR3 DNA reads TGCGCCAGCAGCTTGAGGACAGGGGAGGGGGAAAAACTGTTTTTT. Translating gives CASSLRTGEGEKLFF.

The rearrangement links TRBV9 to TRBJ2-5, with 13 nucleotides matching TRBD2. This CDR3 has 17 residues. J lost 5 bases, V lost 4 bases, and 11 bases had no gene match. Per germline, CDR1 SGDLS and CDR2 YYNGEE. The chain's CDR3 is CASSSGLAGAHGETQYF. In DNA, the CDR3 is TGTGCCAGCAGCTCAGGACTAGCGGGGGCCCATGGGGAGACCCAGTACTTC.

The chain uses TRBV19 and TRBJ1-6, with unresolved D. The V end was cut by 5 bases, the J end by 8 bases, with 10 bases between. The CDR3 consists of 13 residues. Germline V gives CDR1 LNHDA, CDR2 SQIVND (reference sequence). The CDR3 sequence is CASSQDWDSPLHF. The CDR3 coding sequence is TGTGCCAGTAGTCAGGACTGGGATTCACCCCTCCACTTT.

CDR3 sequence reads: CASSDPTSGRVGEQFF. CDR3 in DNA: TGTGCCAGCAGCGACCCGACTAGCGGGAGGGTGGGTGAGCAGTTCTTC. The rearrangement uses TRBV2 and TRBJ2-1, with 14 bases lining up with TRBD2. The germline gives CDR1 SNHLY, CDR2 FYNNEI. The CDR3 loop spans 16 amino acids. With V trimmed by 6 bases and J by 9 bases, 10 bases remained unmatched.

The gene calls are TRBV6-5 and TRBJ1-6; D is undetermined. Germline CDR1 is MNHEY and CDR2 is SVGAGI. V was clipped by 6 bases and J by 9 bases, with 15 bases between them. The CDR3 sequence is 14 residues long. CDR3 sequence (DNA): TGTGCCAGCAGAAGCATGGGCCATAGTTCACCCCTCCACTTT. This encodes CASRSMGHSSPLHF.

The chain combines TRBV28 with TRBJ2-7; no clear D. The CDR3 sequence is 15 residues long. V lost 6 bases and J lost 2, with 17 bases in between. Germline assignment: CDR1 MDHEN and CDR2 SYDVKM. Written as DNA, the CDR3 is TGTGCCAGCAGCCCTACTTTGGGCCTGCCCTACGAGCAGTACTTC. The encoded protein is CASSPTLGLPYEQYF.

The chain uses TRBV4-3 and TRBJ1-4, with 7 positions matching TRBD1. Germline trimming cut 3 bases from V and 0 bases from J; bases unmatched to any gene: 10. The CDR3 is 18 amino acids. Germline lookup yields CDR1 LGHNA and CDR2 YSLEER. The CDR3 region is CASSHRQGALATNEKLFF. DNA of the CDR3: TGCGCCAGCAGCCATCGACAGGGAGCCCTTGCAACTAATGAAAAACTGTTTTTT.

This chain's CDR3 is CASSTRDTQYF. The CDR3 nucleotides are TGCGCCAGCAGCACTAGAGATACGCAGTATTTT. The genes are TRBV5-1 and TRBJ2-3; a possible D gene is TRBD2 (5 bases). From germline, CDR1 is SGHRS and CDR2 YFSETQ. V was cut by 4 bases and J by 5 bases, with 5 bases left in between. The CDR3 extends over 11 amino acids.

This chain links TRBV4-1 with TRBJ1-5; D is undetermined. The V and J ends lost 1 base and 2 bases respectively, with 9 bases between them. Per the germline V gene, CDR1 is MGHRA and CDR2 is YSYEKL. This CDR3 is 15 amino acids long. The CDR3 DNA reads TGCGCCAGCAGCCAAGCAATAGTTGGCAATCAGCCCCAGCATTTT. It codes for CASSQAIVGNQPQHF.

This chain links TRBV15 with TRBJ2-7; 8 nucleotides agree with TRBD1. The V segment lost 0 bases and the J segment 3 bases; nucleotides outside the gene matches: 4. Germline CDR1 is LNHNV and CDR2 is YYDKDF (reference sequence). The CDR3 is made up of 15 amino acids. The CDR3 nucleotides read TGTGCCACCAGCAGAGATTCGGACAGGGACTACGAGCAGTACTTC. Protein product: CATSRDSDRDYEQYF.

This sequence joins TRBV6-6 and TRBJ1-2; D remains unclear. Between the trimmed V and J ends, which lost 6 bases and 7 bases, there was a span of 18 bases. The CDR3 spans 14 residues. Germline V gene lookup returns CDR1 MNHNY and CDR2 SVGAGI (reference sequence). In DNA, the CDR3 is TGTGCCAGCAGGGCAGAGGGCCCAAAGCGTGGCTACACCTTC. Its protein product is CASRAEGPKRGYTF.

The gene calls are TRBV5-1 and TRBJ2-2; TRBD1 matches at 8 bases. The CDR3 contains 15 residues. Looked up from germline, CDR1 is SGHRS and CDR2 is YFSETQ. Germline trimming cut 3 bases from V and 2 bases from J; bases unmatched to any gene: 3. CDR3 residues: CASSSGQGNTGELFF. DNA of the CDR3: TGCGCCAGCAGCTCTGGACAGGGAAACACCGGGGAGCTGTTTTTT.

J is TRBJ2-7 and V is TRBV11-2; TRBD1 aligns across 8 bases. Trimming took 3 bases from V and 5 from J; bases not matched to a gene: 9. From germline, CDR1 is SGHAT and CDR2 FQNNGV. The length of the CDR3 is 15 residues. The CDR3 reads CASSFGQGVDHEQYF. CDR3 coding DNA: TGTGCCAGCAGCTTCGGACAGGGCGTGGACCACGAGCAGTACTTC.

V and J are TRBV2 and TRBJ2-1; tentatively, D is TRBD1 (6 bases). V gave up 2 bases and J gave up 7 bases, with 18 bases separating them. This CDR3 comprises 16 residues. Germline assignment: CDR1 SNHLY and CDR2 FYNNEI. This CDR3 reads CASSESGRGWGNEQFF. The CDR3 DNA is TGTGCCAGCAGTGAAAGCGGCAGGGGATGGGGTAATGAGCAGTTCTTC. Drawing the rest from reference TRBV2 and TRBJ2-1, the complete variable domain is EPEVTQTPSHQVTQMGQEVILRCVPISNHLYFYWYRQILGQKVEFLVSFYNNEISEKSEIFDDQFSVERPDGSNFTLKIRSTKLEDSAMYFCASSESGRGWGNEQFFGPGTRLTVL.

Only one count was recorded for this clone. This chain connects TRBV4-1 to TRBJ1-3; 7 bases map to TRBD1. The trim removed 4 bases at V and 0 bases at J, leaving 9 bases unmatched. Per germline, CDR1 MGHRA and CDR2 YSYEKL. The CDR3 contains 17 residues. The CDR3, as DNA: TGCGCCAGCAGCCTATACCGGGACAGTTTCTCTGGAAACACCATATATTTT. Protein product: CASSLYRDSFSGNTIYF.

J is TRBJ1-1 and V is TRBV16; no reliable D call. Germline loops: CDR1 KGHSY, CDR2 FQNENV. This CDR3 spans 13 amino acids. Trimming removed 2 bases at V and 1 base at J, with 5 bases between. The CDR3 spells CASSQGPNTEAFF. For the CDR3, the DNA is TGTGCCAGCAGCCAAGGCCCGAACACTGAAGCTTTCTTT. Full variable domain (rest looked up from reference TRBV16 and TRBJ1-1): GEEVAQTPKHLVRGEGQKAKLYCAPIKGHSYVFWYQQVLKNEFKFLISFQNENVFDETGMPKERFSAKCLPNSPCSLEIQATKLEDSAVYFCASSQGPNTEAFFGQGTRLTVV.

The genes are TRBV4-3 and TRBJ1-2, with D unclear. This CDR3 spans 16 amino acids. Trimming took off 0 bases at V and 4 bases at J, with 15 bases between the two ends. Germline values: CDR1 LGHNA, CDR2 YSLEER. The CDR3 region is CASSQDPEDYFYGYTF. CDR3 DNA: TGCGCCAGCAGCCAAGATCCGGAGGACTATTTCTATGGCTACACCTTC.

The chain links TRBV9 to TRBJ2-3; D gene ambiguous. The CDR3 is 16 amino acids. V was shortened by 0 bases and J by 2 bases, with 13 bases between the two germline ends. Germline values: CDR1 SGDLS, CDR2 YYNGEE. CDR3 sequence (DNA): TGTGCCAGCAGCGTAGAGTTTGGCGACTCCACAGATACGCAGTATTTT. It is translated as CASSVEFGDSTDTQYF.

CDR3: CASSLIGGARQPQHF. CDR3 DNA: TGTGCCAGCAGTTTGATAGGAGGGGCAAGGCAGCCCCAGCATTTT. The V and J genes are TRBV28 and TRBJ1-5; weak D call: TRBD1 (5 bases). There are 15 residues in the CDR3. Per germline, CDR1 MDHEN and CDR2 SYDVKM. Trimming pared 3 bases from V and 7 bases from J, leaving 16 bases between.

The rearrangement joins TRBV10-2 to TRBJ2-3; D remains ambiguous. V was shortened by 0 bases and J by 2 bases, with 15 bases between the two germline ends. Germline lookup yields CDR1 WSHSY and CDR2 SAAADI. The CDR3 spans 17 residues. The CDR3 DNA is TGCGCCAGCAGTGAGTCGCCCGACATACTCACCACAGATACGCAGTATTTT. Translation: CASSESPDILTTDTQYF.

The V call is TRBV27, the J call TRBJ1-5; 7 nucleotides agree with TRBD1. Germline CDR1 and CDR2: MNHEY and SMNVEV (reference sequence). This CDR3 region has 18 residues. V was pared by 3 bases and J by 0 bases, with 11 bases of the junction left unmatched. The CDR3 loop reads CASSFRGPGGRSNQPQHF. The CDR3 DNA reads as TGTGCCAGCAGTTTTCGGGGACCAGGGGGACGTAGCAATCAGCCCCAGCATTTT.

The chain combines TRBV7-2 with TRBJ2-5, with 7 bases that match TRBD2. CDR3 size: 14 residues. Germline assignment: CDR1 SGHTA and CDR2 FQGNSA. V gave up 7 bases and J gave up 1 base; unmatched junction bases: 6. The CDR3 spells CASTPAGVQETQYF. CDR3 DNA sequence: TGTGCCAGCACTCCTGCGGGGGTCCAAGAGACCCAGTACTTC.